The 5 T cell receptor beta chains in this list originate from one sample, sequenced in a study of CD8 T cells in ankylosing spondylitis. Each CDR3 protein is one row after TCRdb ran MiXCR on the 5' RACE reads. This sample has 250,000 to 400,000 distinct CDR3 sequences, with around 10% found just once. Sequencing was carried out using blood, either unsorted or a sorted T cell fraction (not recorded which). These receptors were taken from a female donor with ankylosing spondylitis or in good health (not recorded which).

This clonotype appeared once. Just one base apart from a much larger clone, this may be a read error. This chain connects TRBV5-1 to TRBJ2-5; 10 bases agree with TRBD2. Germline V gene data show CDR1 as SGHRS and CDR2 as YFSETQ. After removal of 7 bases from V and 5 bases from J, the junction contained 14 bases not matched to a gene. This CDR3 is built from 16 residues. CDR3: CASRPGLAAFGETQYF. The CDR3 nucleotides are TGCGCCAGCCGTCCAGGACTAGCGGCCTTTGGTGAGACCCAGTACTTC. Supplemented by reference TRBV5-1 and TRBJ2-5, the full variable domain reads KAGVTQTPRYLIKTRGQQVTLSCSPISGHRSVSWYQQTPGQGLQFLFEYFSETQRNKGNFPGRFSGRQFSNSRSEMNVSTLELGDSALYLCASRPGLAAFGETQYFGPGTRLLVL.

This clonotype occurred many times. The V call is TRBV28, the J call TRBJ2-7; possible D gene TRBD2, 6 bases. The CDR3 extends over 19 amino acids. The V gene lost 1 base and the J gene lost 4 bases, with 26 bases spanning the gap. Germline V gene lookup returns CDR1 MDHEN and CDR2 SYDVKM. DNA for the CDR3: TGTGCCAGCAGTTTATTGGTCGCTGGGGGGAGACTAGGCTATTACGAGCAGTACTTC. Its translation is CASSLLVAGGRLGYYEQYF.

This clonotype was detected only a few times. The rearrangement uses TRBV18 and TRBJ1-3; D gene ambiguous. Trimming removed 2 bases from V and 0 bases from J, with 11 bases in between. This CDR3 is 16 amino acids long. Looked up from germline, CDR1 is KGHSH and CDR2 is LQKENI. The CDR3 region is CASSPGGRNSGNTIYF. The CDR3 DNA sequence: TGTGCCAGCTCACCAGGAGGGCGGAACTCTGGAAACACCATATATTTT.

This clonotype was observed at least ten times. CDR3 DNA sequence: TGCAGCGTTGATCCCAAGACAGGCCCCACCTTC. The encoded protein is CSVDPKTGPTF. The rearrangement links TRBV29-1 to TRBJ1-2, with D perhaps matching TRBD1 (6 bases). V lost 3 bases, J lost 13 bases, and 15 bases lay in between. This CDR3 has 11 amino acids. Germline CDR1 reads SQVTM; CDR2 reads ANQGSEA.

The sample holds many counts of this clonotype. As DNA, the CDR3 is TGTGCCAGCAGTCTCCCCTGGGTGGGTAAAATGGATACGCAGTATTTT. Translated: CASSLPWVGKMDTQYF. The V call is TRBV7-9, the J call TRBJ2-3; D gene unclear. From germline, CDR1 is SEHNR and CDR2 FQNEAQ (reference sequence). V gave up 6 bases and J gave up 6 bases, with 22 bases separating them. The CDR3 contains 16 residues.